Each of the 29 T cell receptor beta chains below was sequenced from the same sample in a study of vaccination effects on CD4 cells after COVID-19 (dated by TCRdb to the early 2020s). These receptors' antigens are unknown. In the ViraFEST assay, PBMC were stimulated with viral peptide pools, and antigen-specific CD4+ T cell clonotypes were then identified by expansion using TCR sequencing. After less than eleven days of culture, CD4+ T cells were isolated with the EasySep CD4+ T cell isolation kit. None of the healthy vaccine recipients had a prior SARS-CoV-2 infection, which was confirmed by nucleocapsid antibody tests that came back negative both before and after vaccination. The library was obtained by the immunoSEQ multiplex PCR assay. In TCRdb, the immuneACCESS table is reduced to in-frame sequences with V and J assigned. These tables do not hold every clone; where another copy was compared, an unresolved V gene accounts for under half, and the others remain unexplained. Across this sample there are some 70,000 clones, with about 80% seen only once. The biggest ten clones account for less than 15% of the sample.

This sample comprised CD4+ T cells from PBMCs cultured with SARS-CoV-2 spike peptides, obtained before COVID-19 vaccination. The cell subset or site label, as the study defines it: SARS-CoV-2 spike overlapping peptide pool stimulation. Source of these receptors: a human donor who received a COVID-19 vaccine.

The chain is built from TRBV7-3 and TRBJ2-1; TRBD2 matches at 9 bases. Germline lookup yields CDR1 SGHTA and CDR2 FQGTGA. CDR3 size: 16 residues. J lost 8 bases, V lost 5 bases, and 13 bases had no gene match. The CDR3 is CASSPRRGGGADEQFF. In DNA, the CDR3 is TGTGCCAGCAGCCCAAGGAGAGGCGGGGGGGCGGATGAGCAGTTCTTC.

The V and J genes are TRBV4-3 and TRBJ2-2; no reliable D call. This CDR3 is built from 14 residues. Germline loops: CDR1 LGHNA, CDR2 YSLEER. The V gene lost 1 base and the J gene lost 5 bases, with 8 bases spanning the gap. CDR3 sequence (DNA): TGCGCCAGCAGCCAAGTAGTGGGTACCGGGGAGCTGTTTTTT. It yields the protein CASSQVVGTGELFF.

The chain carries TRBV7-2 and TRBJ2-1, with 8 bases identical to TRBD2. The V and J ends lost 5 bases and 8 bases, in that order; junction bases with no gene match: 17. The germline V gene encodes CDR1 SGHTA and CDR2 FQGNSA. The CDR3 has 17 residues. CDR3 nucleotide sequence: TGTGCCAGCAGCCCCCCGGTGGCGGGGGGTTTTGTTGATGAGCAGTTCTTC. This encodes CASSPPVAGGFVDEQFF.

This clone showed up just once. The chain couples TRBV19 to TRBJ1-2; D ambiguous. CDR3 size: 13 residues. V was pared by 5 bases and J by 8 bases, with 15 bases between. Per the germline V gene, CDR1 is LNHDA and CDR2 is SQIVND (reference sequence). The CDR3: CASSEGGSRGYTF. DNA of the CDR3: TGTGCCAGTAGTGAGGGCGGCAGCCGGGGCTACACCTTC.

The rearrangement links TRBV6-2 or TRBV6-3 to TRBJ1-2; D remains unclear. Germline V gene data show CDR1 as MNHEY and CDR2 as SVGEGT. The V and J ends lost 2 bases and 5 bases respectively, with 6 bases between them. This CDR3 contains 12 residues. CDR3 nucleotides: TGTGCCAGCAGTTACCCCGGGTATGGCTACACCTTC. This encodes CASSYPGYGYTF.

This clone came up once. The chain joins TRBV4-1 to TRBJ2-5; 9 bases line up with TRBD2. The CDR3 totals 17 residues. The ends lost 5 bases at V and 5 bases at J; junction bases unmatched: 15. Germline-derived CDR1 and CDR2 are MGHRA and YSYEKL. Here the CDR3 reads CASSMTGGGEPRETQYF. CDR3 coding DNA: TGCGCCAGCAGCATGACCGGCGGGGGGGAGCCTAGGGAGACCCAGTACTTC.

The CDR3 DNA is TGTGCCAGCAGCCAGAGCGGGGGGACAGATACGCAGTATTTT. Encoded protein: CASSQSGGTDTQYF. The chain uses TRBV7-3 and TRBJ2-3; 9 bases are shared with TRBD2. The CDR3 runs to 14 residues. With V trimmed by 5 bases and J by 3 bases, 3 bases remained unmatched. Germline V gene lookup returns CDR1 SGHTA and CDR2 FQGTGA.

The gene calls are TRBV6-2 or TRBV6-3 and TRBJ2-3; the D gene could be TRBD1 or TRBD2 (5 bases each). The CDR3 contains 16 residues. The V gene's germline CDR1 is MNHEY and CDR2 SVGEGT. Between the trimmed V and J ends, which lost 0 bases and 2 bases, there was a span of 12 bases. CDR3 region: CASSYSGGPLTDTQYF. The CDR3 nucleotides are TGTGCCAGCAGTTACTCTGGGGGACCCCTCACAGATACGCAGTATTTT.

This clone was seen only once. The rearrangement uses TRBV3-1 (or the pseudogene TRBV3-2) and TRBJ1-2; 9 bases are a match to TRBD1. The ends lost 1 base at V and 4 bases at J; junction bases unmatched: 13. The CDR3 runs 18 residues. Germline-derived CDR1 and CDR2 are LGHDT and YNNKEL (reference sequence). CDR3 sequence (DNA): TGTGCCAGCAGCCAAGGGATAACCTGGGACAGGGCAGGCTATGGCTACACCTTC. This sequence encodes CASSQGITWDRAGYGYTF.

The V call is TRBV29-1, the J call TRBJ2-3, with D perhaps matching TRBD1 (5 bases). The CDR3 loop spans 16 amino acids. Germline V gene sequence: CDR1 SQVTM, CDR2 ANQGSEA. V lost 4 bases and J 2 bases, leaving 19 bases between the germline ends. CDR3 nucleotides: TGCAGCGTTGGGAAACCGACAGCTGGAACCACAGATACGCAGTATTTT. Its translation is CSVGKPTAGTTDTQYF.

The chain uses TRBV5-4 and TRBJ2-1; D might be TRBD2 (6 bases). From germline, CDR1 is SGHNT and CDR2 YYREEE (reference sequence). Deletions cut 4 bases from V and 5 bases from J, with 22 bases between. This CDR3 comprises 17 residues. CDR3 loop: CASSPTLWASENNEQFF. The CDR3, as DNA: TGTGCCAGCAGCCCAACCTTATGGGCTAGCGAGAACAATGAGCAGTTCTTC.

This clone was seen just once. The chain combines TRBV6-5 with TRBJ1-3; D is unclear. Germline values: CDR1 MNHEY, CDR2 SVGAGI. This CDR3 is built from 15 residues. V was clipped by 0 bases and J by 4 bases, with 10 bases between them. The CDR3 here is CASSYSIDLGNTIYF. The CDR3 DNA reads TGTGCCAGCAGTTACTCGATAGATCTGGGAAACACCATATATTTT.

In its sample, this clone was seen a few times. The V call is TRBV4-3, the J call TRBJ2-2; possibly TRBD1 for D (5 bases). The CDR3 extends over 14 amino acids. Germline V CDR1 and CDR2: LGHNA, YSLEER. Trimming removed 3 bases at V and 4 bases at J, with 9 bases between. In DNA, the CDR3 is TGCGCCAGCAGCCACTACGACAGCACCGGGGAGCTGTTTTTT. Translation gives CASSHYDSTGELFF.

V and J are TRBV3-1 (or the pseudogene TRBV3-2) and TRBJ2-1, with D maybe TRBD1 (6 bases). V was trimmed by 5 bases and J by 4 bases, leaving 9 bases between them. The CDR3 contains 13 residues. Germline CDR1 LGHDT, CDR2 YNNKEL (reference sequence). CDR3 region: CASSLDSYNEQFF. DNA for the CDR3: TGTGCCAGCAGCTTGGACAGTTACAATGAGCAGTTCTTC.

CDR3 loop: CASRNGGGYSEQYV. The CDR3 coding sequence is TGTGCCAGCAGGAACGGGGGGGGGTACAGCGAGCAGTACGTC. V is TRBV5-8 and J is TRBJ2-7; 8 nucleotides align to TRBD2. Germline V gene lookup returns CDR1 SGHTS and CDR2 YDEGEE. The CDR3 length is 14 residues. V trimming: 5 bases; J trimming: 6 bases; junction bases outside the gene matches: 10.

This chain links TRBV5-1 with TRBJ2-3; TRBD2 matches at 8 bases. The CDR3 runs to 15 residues. Germline V gene lookup returns CDR1 SGHRS and CDR2 YFSETQ. The V and J ends lost 3 bases and 2 bases, in that order; junction bases with no gene match: 5. The CDR3 protein is CASSSKGLATDTQYF. CDR3 in DNA: TGCGCCAGCAGCTCGAAAGGACTAGCCACAGATACGCAGTATTTT.

The chain couples TRBV19 to TRBJ2-2, with 9 bases lining up with TRBD1. Trimming took 6 bases from V and 4 from J; bases not matched to a gene: 3. This CDR3 contains 14 residues. The germline V gene encodes CDR1 LNHDA and CDR2 SQIVND (reference sequence). This CDR3 reads CASRRGQGTGELFF. In DNA form, the CDR3 reads TGTGCCAGTAGAAGGGGACAGGGCACCGGGGAGCTGTTTTTT. The full variable domain, completed using reference TRBV19 and TRBJ2-2, is DGGITQSPKYLFRKEGQNVTLSCEQNLNHDAMYWYRQDPGQGLRLIYYSQIVNDFQKGDIAEGYSVSREKKESFPLTVTSAQKNPTAFYLCASRRGQGTGELFFGEGSRLTVL.

CDR3 sequence: CASSEAGQGARNTIYF. The CDR3 DNA follows: TGTGCCAGCAGTGAAGCGGGACAGGGGGCAAGAAACACCATATATTTT. The V and J genes are TRBV2 and TRBJ1-3; 12 bases line up with TRBD1. Trimming removed 0 bases from V and 5 bases from J; junction bases left unmatched: 2. Germline V gene lookup returns CDR1 SNHLY and CDR2 FYNNEI. This CDR3 is 16 amino acids long.

This chain links TRBV10-2 with TRBJ2-7; 10 bases map to TRBD2. J gave up 7 bases and V 6 bases, and 12 bases lay outside the gene matches. The CDR3 sequence is 15 residues long. CDR1 is WSHSY, CDR2 SAAADI, per germline. This CDR3 is CASRASGGAEREQYV. CDR3 coding DNA: TGCGCCAGCAGGGCGAGCGGGGGGGCCGAGCGGGAGCAGTACGTC.

The chain has TRBV18 and TRBJ2-1; TRBD2 is a possible D gene (5 bases). Germline V gene lookup returns CDR1 KGHSH and CDR2 LQKENI. Between the trimmed V and J ends, which lost 5 bases and 8 bases, there was a span of 10 bases. This CDR3 has 12 residues. The CDR3 nucleotides are TGTGCCAGCTCAACTAGTCAGGATGAGCAGTTCTTC. Translating it yields CASSTSQDEQFF.

A few counts support this clone. This chain links TRBV19 with TRBJ1-6; D unclear. V was shortened by 4 bases and J by 0 bases, with 7 bases between the two germline ends. This CDR3 spans 15 amino acids. From germline, CDR1 is LNHDA and CDR2 SQIVND (reference sequence). For the CDR3, the DNA is TGTGCCAGTAGTACCCTCAGCTCCTATAATTCACCCCTCCACTTT. Translated, it gives CASSTLSSYNSPLHF. Using reference TRBV19 and TRBJ1-6 for the parts outside the CDR3, the full variable domain is DGGITQSPKYLFRKEGQNVTLSCEQNLNHDAMYWYRQDPGQGLRLIYYSQIVNDFQKGDIAEGYSVSREKKESFPLTVTSAQKNPTAFYLCASSTLSSYNSPLHFGNGTRLTVT.

This rearrangement joins TRBV5-1 to TRBJ1-1, with 11 bases fitting TRBD1. The CDR3 totals 14 residues. Germline loops: CDR1 SGHRS, CDR2 YFSETQ. V trimming: 4 bases; J trimming: 5 bases; junction bases outside the gene matches: 4. CDR3 sequence: CASSQGQGDTEAFF. The CDR3 DNA is TGCGCCAGCAGCCAGGGACAGGGGGATACTGAAGCTTTCTTT. Variable domain in full (rest from reference TRBV5-1 and TRBJ1-1): KAGVTQTPRYLIKTRGQQVTLSCSPISGHRSVSWYQQTPGQGLQFLFEYFSETQRNKGNFPGRFSGRQFSNSRSEMNVSTLELGDSALYLCASSQGQGDTEAFFGQGTRLTVV.

The V and J genes are TRBV27 and TRBJ1-1; TRBD1 is a possible D gene (5 bases). The CDR3 sequence is 16 residues long. Germline V lookup: CDR1 MNHEY, CDR2 SMNVEV (reference sequence). Trimming took 3 bases from V and 0 from J, leaving 14 bases between them. Here the CDR3 reads CASSLLGAPMNTEAFF. The CDR3 DNA reads as TGTGCCAGCAGTTTGCTCGGGGCCCCCATGAACACTGAAGCTTTCTTT.

Written as DNA, the CDR3 is TGTGCCAGCAGCGACAGGGGGCAGTCCAAAAACATTCAGTACTTC. This sequence encodes CASSDRGQSKNIQYF. The chain joins TRBV2 to TRBJ2-4; 10 bases agree with TRBD1. Germline V CDR1 and CDR2: SNHLY, FYNNEI. V was clipped by 6 bases and J by 2 bases; unmatched bases: 4. The CDR3 has 15 amino acids.

J is TRBJ2-3 and V is TRBV5-1; D unclear. The germline V and J ends were trimmed by 4 bases and 2 bases, with 11 bases remaining between them. Germline V gene lookup returns CDR1 SGHRS and CDR2 YFSETQ. This CDR3 is built from 14 residues. The CDR3 protein is CASSPRLNTDTQYF. The CDR3 nucleotides read TGCGCCAGCAGCCCGAGATTAAACACAGATACGCAGTATTTT.

This clone was recorded only once. V gene TRBV6-5 combines with J gene TRBJ1-2; D is perhaps TRBD1 (5 bases). There are 13 residues in the CDR3. Germline values: CDR1 MNHEY, CDR2 SVGAGI. V lost 6 bases and J 6 bases, leaving 14 bases between the germline ends. This CDR3 is CASRKDKGNGYTF. CDR3 DNA sequence: TGTGCCAGCAGAAAGGACAAAGGGAATGGCTACACCTTC.

The chain uses TRBV9 and TRBJ2-2, with 10 bases identical to TRBD1. The CDR3 consists of 18 residues. Germline V gene sequence: CDR1 SGDLS, CDR2 YYNGEE. Trimming at V came to 3 bases and at J to 3 bases, leaving 11 bases not matched to a gene. This CDR3 reads CASSGGSGQGRYTGELFF. The CDR3 nucleotides read TGTGCCAGCAGCGGCGGGTCGGGACAGGGGCGATACACCGGGGAGCTGTTTTTT.

CDR3 DNA: TGCGCCAGCAGCTTGGAAGGGATGAACACTGAAGCTTTCTTT. Protein product: CASSLEGMNTEAFF. V and J are TRBV5-1 and TRBJ1-1; D gene unclear. Germline lookup yields CDR1 SGHRS and CDR2 YFSETQ. The CDR3 has 14 residues. Trimming shortened V by 0 bases and J by 0 bases, and 6 bases separated the two germline ends.

This clone appeared a single time. V gene TRBV7-6 combines with J gene TRBJ2-2, with 10 bases matching TRBD1. Germline CDR1 reads SGHVS; CDR2 reads FNYEAQ. The CDR3 sequence is 16 residues long. With V trimmed by 5 bases and J by 4 bases, 7 bases remained unmatched. The CDR3 is CASSRDRGRITGELFF. In DNA, the CDR3 is TGTGCCAGCAGCCGCGACAGGGGGCGTATCACCGGGGAGCTGTTTTTT.